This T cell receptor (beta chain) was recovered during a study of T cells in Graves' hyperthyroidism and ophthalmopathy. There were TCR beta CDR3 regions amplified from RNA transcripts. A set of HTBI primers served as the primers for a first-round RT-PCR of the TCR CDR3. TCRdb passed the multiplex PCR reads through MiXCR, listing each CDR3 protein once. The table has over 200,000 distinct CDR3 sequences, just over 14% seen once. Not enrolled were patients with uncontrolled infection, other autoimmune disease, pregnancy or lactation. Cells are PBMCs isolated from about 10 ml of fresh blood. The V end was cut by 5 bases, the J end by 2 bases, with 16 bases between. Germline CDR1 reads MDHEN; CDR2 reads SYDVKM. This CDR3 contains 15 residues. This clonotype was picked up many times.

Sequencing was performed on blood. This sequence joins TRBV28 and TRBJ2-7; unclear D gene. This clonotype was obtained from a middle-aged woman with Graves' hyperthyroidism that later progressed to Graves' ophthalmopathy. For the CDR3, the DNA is TGTGCCAGCAGTCCGCCCGGGCCATCCGCCTACGAGCAGTACTTC. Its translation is CASSPPGPSAYEQYF.